The 3 T cell receptor beta chains below were found in one sample sequenced in a study of T cells in Graves' hyperthyroidism and ophthalmopathy. There were TCR beta CDR3 regions amplified from RNA transcripts. During a first-round RT-PCR of the TCR CDR3, the HTBI primer set was used. MiXCR was run by TCRdb on the multiplex PCR reads, yielding one entry per CDR3 protein. The sample carries about 690,000 distinct CDR3 sequences, around 15% recorded once. What was sequenced was blood. The receptor set was obtained from a man aged 50 to 60 with Graves' hyperthyroidism.

At least ten counts were recorded for this clonotype. The chain combines TRBV6-5 with TRBJ2-1; TRBD2 aligns across 10 bases. CDR3 size: 16 residues. Germline CDR1 reads MNHEY; CDR2 reads SVGAGI. V dropped 1 base and J dropped 6; count of bases not matched to a gene: 6. The CDR3 loop reads CASSYYSGRGVNEQFF. The CDR3 DNA sequence: TGTGCCAGCAGTTACTACAGCGGGAGGGGGGTCAATGAGCAGTTCTTC.

This sequence joins TRBV29-1 and TRBJ1-1; D is uncertain. Between the trimmed V and J ends, which lost 2 bases and 0 bases, there was a span of 7 bases. Per the germline V gene, CDR1 is SQVTM and CDR2 is ANQGSEA. This CDR3 comprises 13 residues. The CDR3 nucleotides are TGCAGCGTTGAACGGAAACTGAACACTGAAGCTTTCTTT. This gives the protein CSVERKLNTEAFF.

The J gene is TRBJ2-1, the V gene TRBV24-1; 9 bases map to TRBD1. The CDR3 consists of 16 residues. The germline V gene encodes CDR1 KGHDR and CDR2 SFDVKD. V lost 4 bases to trimming and J lost 5 bases; unmatched junction nucleotides: 8. The CDR3 DNA is TGTGCCACCAGTGACAACCGGGACAGGGCGAACAATGAGCAGTTCTTC. Translation gives CATSDNRDRANNEQFF.